Included here is one TCR beta chain sequence, with context. This entry comes from a study of blood T cell repertoires in COVID-19. Study context: Researchers got acute and convalescent COVID-19 samples from the United States, Italy and Spain. From T cells, B-cell-depleted T cells, or PBMCs came the material, which was cDNA or gDNA.

Original data processing: Amplification with reference gene primers provided the estimates of nucleated cell counts. Generated by immunoSEQ multiplex PCR, the TCRdb table keeps only in-frame clones and is missing some. V and J calls and clone size are those listed in that table; D and trimming were worked out from the DNA. The sample lists approximately 90,000 clones; 81% were seen once. This TCR came from a man in his sixties with acute or convalescent COVID-19. The sample consisted of peripheral blood.

Here the CDR3 reads CASSLASGTGNEQFF. The CDR3 nucleotides are TGCGCCAGCAGCCTGGCCAGCGGGACTGGGAATGAGCAGTTCTTC. This chain joins TRBV4-1 and TRBJ2-1; 7 positions agree with TRBD2. CDR3 length equals 15 residues. V lost 4 bases, J lost 7 bases, and 10 bases stayed unmatched. The germline gives CDR1 MGHRA, CDR2 YSYEKL.